These 24 T cell receptor beta chains were sequenced from one sample in a study of control samples from healthy donors and cancer patients. Profiling relied on immunoSEQ multiplex PCR, and the TCRdb table lists in-frame clones only, not all of them. The table has 65,000 to 90,000 clones, approximately 87% seen once. Sequenced sample: blood. The receptors come from a man aged 50 to 60 in good health.

V and J are TRBV7-2 and TRBJ1-6; no firm D call. The germline V gene encodes CDR1 SGHTA and CDR2 FQGNSA. V shed 2 bases and J shed 7 bases, with 9 bases lying between them. The CDR3 is made up of 14 amino acids. CDR3 DNA sequence: TGTGCCAGCAGCTTAAGCGGGCCAAATTCACCCCTCCACTTT. Protein sequence: CASSLSGPNSPLHF.

J is TRBJ2-2 and V is TRBV6-4; D unclear. V was trimmed by 9 bases and J by 3 bases, leaving 14 bases between them. There are 14 residues in the CDR3. Germline-derived CDR1 and CDR2 are MRHNA and SNTAGT. The CDR3: CASRRLIDTGELFF. CDR3 nucleotides: TGTGCCAGTCGGCGACTTATAGACACCGGGGAGCTGTTTTTT.

This rearrangement joins TRBV5-4 to TRBJ2-3; possibly TRBD1 or TRBD2 for D (5 bases each). The CDR3 is 17 amino acids. The germline V gene has CDR1 SGHNT and CDR2 YYREEE (reference sequence). V was cut by 3 bases and J by 2 bases, with 19 bases left in between. In DNA form, the CDR3 reads TGTGCCAGCAGCTGGGGATCGGTCGGGGCGCTCACAGATACGCAGTATTTT. It encodes CASSWGSVGALTDTQYF.

This rearrangement joins TRBV24-1 to TRBJ1-2; D call uncertain. The CDR3 length is 13 residues. V was trimmed by 5 bases and J by 3 bases, leaving 9 bases between them. Germline V gene sequence: CDR1 KGHDR, CDR2 SFDVKD. The CDR3 DNA reads TGTGCCACCAGTGCAGGAATACACTATGGCTACACCTTC. Protein sequence: CATSAGIHYGYTF.

The chain recombines TRBV29-1 with TRBJ1-1; 7 bases are a match to TRBD1. There are 13 residues in the CDR3. Germline lookup yields CDR1 SQVTM and CDR2 ANQGSEA. This CDR3 is CGGNRGFNTEAFF. As DNA, the CDR3 is TGCGGAGGAAACAGGGGATTTAACACTGAAGCTTTCTTT.

The rearrangement joins TRBV20-1 to TRBJ2-4; D not resolved. This CDR3 has 11 residues. V lost 4 bases to trimming and J lost 8 bases, with 9 bases between them. Germline CDR1 is DFQATT and CDR2 is SNEGSKA (reference sequence). CDR3 in DNA: TGCAGTGCTAAAACGGGCGACATTCAGTACTTC. It is translated as CSAKTGDIQYF.

The rearrangement links TRBV9 to TRBJ1-2, with TRBD1 as a possible D gene (6 bases). The CDR3 extends over 15 amino acids. Germline loops: CDR1 SGDLS, CDR2 YYNGEE. The V end lost 3 bases, the J end lost 4 bases, and 16 bases lay between the germline ends. The CDR3 reads CASSARNRDTYGYTF. In DNA form, the CDR3 reads TGTGCCAGCAGCGCTCGGAACCGGGACACCTATGGCTACACCTTC.

The V and J genes are TRBV3-1 (or the pseudogene TRBV3-2) and TRBJ1-6; D is undetermined. The V end was cut by 1 base, the J end by 4 bases, with 8 bases between. CDR1 LGHDT and CDR2 YNNKEL come from the germline V gene (reference sequence). This CDR3 spans 15 amino acids. This CDR3 is CASSQGERYNSPLHF. The CDR3 DNA reads as TGTGCCAGCAGCCAAGGAGAACGGTATAATTCACCCCTCCACTTT.

The sample holds one count of this clone. The chain joins TRBV28 to TRBJ1-1; a possible D gene is TRBD1 (5 bases). CDR3 length: 13 amino acids. Germline CDR1 reads MDHEN; CDR2 reads SYDVKM. V dropped 2 bases and J dropped 4 bases, with 8 bases sitting between them. This chain's CDR3 is CASSLGGATEAFF. DNA for the CDR3: TGTGCCAGCAGTTTAGGAGGGGCCACTGAAGCTTTCTTT.

This chain uses TRBV28 with TRBJ2-2; tentatively, D is TRBD2 (7 bases). Trimming cost V 7 bases and J 5 bases, with 17 bases left between them. Germline CDR1 is MDHEN and CDR2 is SYDVKM. This CDR3 comprises 15 residues. The CDR3 protein is CASTTGGRRTGELFF. The CDR3 nucleotides are TGTGCCAGCACAACCGGGGGGCGGAGAACCGGGGAGCTGTTTTTT.

The chain joins TRBV6-5 to TRBJ2-7, with 7 bases fitting TRBD1. The V and J ends lost 0 bases and 2 bases, in that order; junction bases with no gene match: 7. The germline gives CDR1 MNHEY, CDR2 SVGAGI. The CDR3 runs 16 residues. The CDR3 DNA follows: TGTGCCAGCAGTTACTCGATAGGCCAGGGGGCCTACGAGCAGTACGTC. Its translation is CASSYSIGQGAYEQYV.

The rearrangement uses TRBV19 and TRBJ2-1; the match to TRBD2 covers 7 bases. Germline CDR1 reads LNHDA; CDR2 reads SQIVND (reference sequence). J lost 10 bases, V lost 6 bases, and 9 bases had no gene match. The CDR3 has 13 amino acids. The CDR3 DNA sequence: TGTGCCAGTAGCGCTAGCGGTGGAGGGGAGCAGTTCTTC. This encodes CASSASGGGEQFF.

V is TRBV14 and J is TRBJ1-2, with D unclear. V dropped 1 base and J dropped 5 bases, with 8 bases sitting between them. Germline assignment: CDR1 SGHDN and CDR2 FVKESK. This CDR3 region has 13 residues. The CDR3 loop reads CASSQAGGYGYTF. CDR3 coding DNA: TGTGCCAGCAGCCAAGCAGGAGGGTATGGCTACACCTTC.

This chain links TRBV11-3 with TRBJ2-5; D is perhaps TRBD2 (6 bases). The length of the CDR3 is 15 residues. Germline CDR1 and CDR2: SGHNT and YENEEA. Trimming removed 5 bases at V and 2 bases at J, with 15 bases between. The CDR3 is CASSAGTGGQETQYF. As DNA, the CDR3 is TGTGCCAGCAGCGCCGGTACCGGGGGTCAAGAGACCCAGTACTTC.

The CDR3 is CASSEDRNDGYTF. CDR3 in DNA: TGTGCCAGCAGCGAGGACAGGAATGATGGCTACACCTTC. This chain links TRBV5-4 with TRBJ1-2; 7 bases agree with TRBD1. J lost 6 bases, V lost 4 bases, and 6 bases had no gene match. The germline V gene encodes CDR1 SGHNT and CDR2 YYREEE (reference sequence). The CDR3 runs 13 residues.

V and J are TRBV9 and TRBJ2-1; no clear D gene. Germline CDR1 SGDLS, CDR2 YYNGEE. Trimming stripped 5 bases from V and 2 bases from J, with 8 bases between. The CDR3 runs to 13 residues. The CDR3, as DNA: TGTGCCAGCAGTCATCCGACCTACAATGAGCAGTTCTTC. Translated: CASSHPTYNEQFF.

This chain joins TRBV11-2 and TRBJ2-1; 14 nucleotides match TRBD2. V shed 4 bases and J 9 bases; nucleotides not matched to a gene: 5. The CDR3 runs to 15 residues. Germline V CDR1 and CDR2: SGHAT, FQNNGV. DNA for the CDR3: TGTGCCAGCAGCTCAGGGACTAGCGGGAGCATTGAGCAGTTCTTC. Translating gives CASSSGTSGSIEQFF.

This clone appeared once. The J gene is TRBJ1-1, the V gene TRBV6-5; D remains ambiguous. The CDR3 spans 13 residues. V was pared by 6 bases and J by 0 bases, with 8 bases between. The germline gives CDR1 MNHEY, CDR2 SVGAGI. This CDR3 reads CASRPQVNTEAFF. In DNA, the CDR3 is TGTGCCAGCAGACCCCAGGTGAACACTGAAGCTTTCTTT.

The V gene is TRBV5-4, the J gene TRBJ2-7; perhaps D is TRBD1 or TRBD2 (5 bases each). With 3 bases removed from V and 5 bases from J, the gap between germline ends came to 24 bases. The V gene's germline CDR1 is SGHNT and CDR2 YYREEE (reference sequence). This CDR3 is built from 17 residues. The CDR3 protein is CASSSWALGDGLDEQYF. The DNA of the CDR3 is TGTGCCAGCAGCTCTTGGGCATTGGGGGATGGTCTCGACGAGCAGTACTTC.

This chain links TRBV4-2 with TRBJ1-2; the match to TRBD1 covers 8 bases. Losses at the gene ends were 0 bases for V and 2 bases for J; bases not matched to a gene: 5. The CDR3 is 16 residues long. CDR1 is LGHNA and CDR2 is YNFKEQ in the germline V gene. The CDR3 DNA is TGTGCCAGCAGCCAAGATTTTACAGGGGGGAACTATGGCTACACCTTC. Its translation: CASSQDFTGGNYGYTF.

The chain links TRBV5-5 to TRBJ2-3; 11 nucleotides match TRBD1. The CDR3 extends over 15 amino acids. The V and J ends lost 2 bases and 5 bases, in that order; junction bases with no gene match: 4. The germline CDR1 and CDR2 sequences are SGHKS and YYEKEE (reference sequence). CDR3 in DNA: TGTGCCAGCAGCTTCCCGGGACAGGGGGTAGATACGCAGTATTTT. This sequence encodes CASSFPGQGVDTQYF.

V is TRBV20-1 and J is TRBJ2-5; D is ambiguous. Germline V lookup: CDR1 DFQATT, CDR2 SNEGSKA (reference sequence). The CDR3 sequence is 11 residues long. Between the trimmed V and J ends, which lost 2 bases and 4 bases, there was a span of 5 bases. CDR3 amino acids: CSARNPETQYF. The CDR3 region has the DNA TGCAGTGCTAGAAACCCAGAGACCCAGTACTTC.

This chain uses TRBV5-4 with TRBJ2-7; D perhaps matches TRBD1 (6 bases). V was shortened by 4 bases and J by 9 bases, with 11 bases between the two germline ends. CDR1 is SGHNT and CDR2 is YYREEE in the germline V gene (reference sequence). The CDR3 loop spans 11 amino acids. The DNA for the CDR3 is TGTGCCAGCAGCACACGGACAGCGCAGTACGTC. Its protein product is CASSTRTAQYV.

The rearrangement uses TRBV7-6 and TRBJ2-1, with 8 nucleotides matching TRBD2. The trim removed 5 bases at V and 0 bases at J, leaving 6 bases unmatched. From germline, CDR1 is SGHVS and CDR2 FNYEAQ. CDR3 size: 16 residues. CDR3 loop: CASSDTSGSSYNEQFF. In DNA form, the CDR3 reads TGTGCCAGCAGCGACACTAGCGGAAGCTCCTACAATGAGCAGTTCTTC. Full variable domain (missing parts from reference TRBV7-6 and TRBJ2-1): GAGVSQSPRYKVTKRGQDVALRCDPISGHVSLYWYRQALGQGPEFLTYFNYEAQQDKSGLPNDRFSAERPEGSISTLTIQRTEQRDSAMYRCASSDTSGSSYNEQFFGPGTRLTVL.